This paragraph reports one T cell receptor (beta chain). MiXCR, run by TCRdb on the 5' RACE reads, gives a single entry per CDR3 protein. Of a few hundred thousand distinct CDR3 sequences listed, around 20% were seen once; the top ten hold 7.8%. Trimming cost V 0 bases and J 11 bases, with 9 bases left between them. The CDR3 has 12 amino acids. Germline CDR1 reads LGHNA; CDR2 reads YNFKEQ. These data are taken from a study of CD8 T cells in ankylosing spondylitis. Sequenced input: blood, either unsorted or a sorted T cell fraction (not recorded which). J is TRBJ2-3 and V is TRBV4-2; no clear D gene. The TCR sequence derives from a male donor with ankylosing spondylitis or in good health (not recorded which). The CDR3 reads CASSQDRAGQYF. CDR3 nucleotide sequence: TGTGCCAGCAGCCAAGATAGGGCTGGGCAGTATTTT.